These T cell receptor beta chains were read from a single sample in a study of blood T cells in healthy people across ages. TCRdb reprocessed the 5' RACE reads with MiXCR, giving one entry per CDR3 protein. The repertoire consists of some 750,000 distinct CDR3 sequences, with about a fifth occurring once and the leading ten covering roughly 22%. Sequences were obtained from blood. The receptor set was obtained from a man between 65 and 80 years old in good health. Each CDR3 is given with its conserved first and last residue. A D gene is named only where the DNA matches it firmly. The size field is filled for only some rows; it gives once, few, many or a size class.

>TRBD1|TRBJ1-2|TRBV6-4|14|.
TGTGCCAGCAGTGTAAGACAGGGAGATCGTGGCTACACCTTC
CASSVRQGDRGYTF
>.|TRBJ2-3|TRBV21-1|10|.
TGTGCCAGCAGCCGAACCGCGCAGTATTTT
CASSRTAQYF
>.|TRBJ2-5|TRBV20-1|14|few
TGCAGTGCTAGAGATACACTTGGACCCTGGGCCCAGTACTTC
CSARDTLGPWAQYF
>.|TRBJ2-1|TRBV21-1|14|few
TGTGCCAGCCCGTCGGACAGGGGGCTGGATGAGCAGTTCTTC
CASPSDRGLDEQFF
>.|TRBJ2-6|TRBV20-1|17|few
TGCAGTGCTAGCCACCACCGACGGGACTCTGGGGCCAACGTCCTGACTTTC
CSASHHRRDSGANVLTF
>TRBD2|TRBJ2-1|TRBV5-8|18|.
TGTGCCAGCAGTCTATGGGGGAGGGCCGCCGGGTACGGCAATGAGCAGTTCTTC
CASSLWGRAAGYGNEQFF
>.|TRBJ1-2|TRBV6-5|12|few
TGTGCCAGCAGTTACCGCCAGGAAGGCTACACCTTC
CASSYRQEGYTF
>.|TRBJ2-5|TRBV20-1|10|many
TGCAGTGCTCACCAAGAGACCCAGTACTTC
CSAHQETQYF
>.|TRBJ2-1|TRBV12-3/TRBV12-4|13|many
TGTGCCAGCAGTTTATACTCCTATAATGAGCAGTTCTTC
CASSLYSYNEQFF
>TRBD2|TRBJ2-7|TRBV2|15|few
TGTGCCAGCCTACCCCCAACTAGCGGTGGCTACGAGCAGTACTTC
CASLPPTSGGYEQYF
>.|TRBJ2-5|TRBV20-1|13|few
TGCAGTGCTAGGGTACGGAACCAAGAGACCCAGTACTTC
CSARVRNQETQYF
>.|TRBJ1-1|TRBV7-9|12|.
TGTGCCAGCAGCTTAGCGGGCTTCCTCCCTTTCTTT
CASSLAGFLPFF
>TRBD2|TRBJ2-5|TRBV5-1|18|.
TGCGCCAGCAGCTTGATCCTAGCGGGGGGCTCCCTGCAAGAGACCCAGTACTTC
CASSLILAGGSLQETQYF
>TRBD1|TRBJ2-1|TRBV30|15|few
TGTGCCTGGAGTCCGGGGCCAGGGGGCTACAATGAGCAGTTCTTC
CAWSPGPGGYNEQFF
>.|TRBJ2-1|TRBV11-2|16|few
TGTGCCAGCAGCTTAGAACACGGAGAACCATACAATGAGCAGTTCTTC
CASSLEHGEPYNEQFF
>.|TRBJ2-7|TRBV13|14|few
TGTGCCAGCAGCTGGACAACGAGCTCCTACGAGCAGTACTTC
CASSWTTSSYEQYF
>.|TRBJ1-4|TRBV3-1|15|.
TGTGCCAGCAGCCAACCCCTGGGTGGTGGTGAAAAACTGTTTTTT
CASSQPLGGGEKLFF
>.|TRBJ1-2|TRBV20-1|11|.
TGCAGTGCTAGATTTACGGAGGGCTACACCTTC
CSARFTEGYTF
>TRBD2|TRBJ2-1|TRBV12-3/TRBV12-4|16|few
TGTGCCAGCAGTCCCCAGGCCGGGACTAGCATTGGTGAGCAGTTCTTC
CASSPQAGTSIGEQFF
>.|TRBJ2-1|TRBV20-1|16|.
TGCAGTGCTAGAGATAGCTTAGTAGGCGGGTACAATGAGCAGTTCTTC
CSARDSLVGGYNEQFF
>.|TRBJ1-2|TRBV2|12|few
TGTGCCAGCAGTGACAGACTATGGGGCTACACCTTC
CASSDRLWGYTF
>.|TRBJ2-7|TRBV2|15|.
TGTGCCAGCGCAGTCCGGGCCCGCTCCCTCTACGAGCAGTACTTC
CASAVRARSLYEQYF
>.|TRBJ2-3|TRBV20-1|16|few
TGCAGTGCTAGAGATTCGAGTGGCGGGATGGGGTATACGCAGTATTTT
CSARDSSGGMGYTQYF